One sample yielded the 12 T cell receptor beta chains listed below, sequenced in a study of blood T cell repertoires in COVID-19 (dated by TCRdb to 2020 to 2021). The library relied on the immunoSEQ multiplex PCR assay. Here the immuneACCESS table is served through TCRdb, limited to in-frame sequences with V and J called. Missing clones are a known gap in these copies; in checked studies unresolved V genes cover under half, and the rest lacks a known reason. In all, the sample holds approximately 280,000 clones, and approximately 90% of those were seen once. The top ten clones comprise about 4.2% of the sample. Sequencing input: peripheral blood. These receptors originate from a man in his forties with acute or convalescent COVID-19.

The V gene is TRBV19, the J gene TRBJ2-7; 9 bases agree with TRBD1. V lost 5 bases, J lost 5 bases, and 7 bases stayed unmatched. This CDR3 region has 14 residues. In germline, CDR1 is LNHDA, CDR2 SQIVND (reference sequence). Here the CDR3 reads CASSHRDRDDEQYF. The DNA of the CDR3 is TGTGCCAGTAGTCATAGGGACAGGGACGACGAGCAGTACTTC.

The V and J genes are TRBV11-2 and TRBJ1-5, with 7 bases lining up with TRBD1. After removal of 5 bases from V and 2 bases from J, the junction contained 3 bases not matched to a gene. Germline lookup yields CDR1 SGHAT and CDR2 FQNNGV. The CDR3 is 14 amino acids. In nucleotides, the CDR3 is TGTGCCAGCAGCCGGACAGGAGGCAATCAGCCCCAGCATTTT. Translation: CASSRTGGNQPQHF.

For this clone: The sample holds other DNA sequences that translate to the same CDR3. The V call is TRBV2, the J call TRBJ1-5, with D possibly TRBD1 on 5 matching bases. In germline, CDR1 is SNHLY, CDR2 FYNNEI. The ends were cut back, 6 bases at V and 5 bases at J, with 14 bases in the middle. The CDR3 consists of 14 residues. The CDR3 DNA sequence: TGTGCCAGCAGCGGGACGGGAGGGGATCAGCCCCAGCATTTT. It encodes CASSGTGGDQPQHF.

The chain has TRBV6-6 and TRBJ1-1; D is possibly TRBD1 (5 bases). V was pared by 4 bases and J by 6 bases, with 9 bases between. The CDR3 has 12 residues. CDR1 and CDR2 (germline): MNHNY, SVGAGI (reference sequence). The CDR3 protein is CASSFRQSEAFF. In DNA, the CDR3 is TGTGCCAGCAGTTTCCGACAGTCTGAAGCTTTCTTT.

In its sample, this clone was seen once. The gene calls are TRBV6-5 and TRBJ2-1; D might be TRBD1 (7 bases). This CDR3 spans 13 amino acids. Germline V lookup: CDR1 MNHEY, CDR2 SVGAGI. Between the trimmed V and J ends, which lost 4 bases and 9 bases, there was a span of 13 bases. CDR3 coding DNA: TGTGCCAGCAGTTTACAGGGGAGGAGTGAGCAGTTCTTC. The encoded protein is CASSLQGRSEQFF.

This clone was recorded once. The rearrangement joins TRBV10-3 to TRBJ1-1; 12 bases are shared with TRBD1. Germline-derived CDR1 and CDR2 are ENHRY and SYGVKD. The length of the CDR3 is 15 residues. The ends lost 5 bases at V and 4 bases at J; junction bases unmatched: 5. This chain's CDR3 is CAISKGQGALTEAFF. DNA for the CDR3: TGTGCCATCAGTAAGGGACAGGGGGCGCTCACTGAAGCTTTCTTT.

The genes are TRBV5-4 and TRBJ2-3, with a possible D match to TRBD2 (7 bases). The CDR3 runs 15 residues. CDR1 is SGHNT and CDR2 is YYREEE in the germline V gene (reference sequence). Trimming removed 3 bases from V and 6 bases from J, with 17 bases in between. Here the CDR3 reads CASSSTRGAGDTQYF. Here the CDR3 DNA reads TGTGCCAGCAGCTCGACTCGGGGGGCCGGGGATACGCAGTATTTT.

V and J are TRBV2 and TRBJ1-2; D is undetermined. The CDR3 extends over 13 amino acids. Trimming pared 2 bases from V and 7 bases from J, leaving 11 bases between. Germline assignment: CDR1 SNHLY and CDR2 FYNNEI. CDR3 nucleotide sequence: TGTGCCAGCAGTGAACGGCCAGCGGGTGGCTACACCTTC. It encodes CASSERPAGGYTF.

This clone has only one observation. The rearrangement links TRBV9 to TRBJ2-4; possible D gene TRBD1, 5 bases. V was pared by 0 bases and J by 0 bases, with 10 bases between. CDR3 length: 16 amino acids. Looked up from germline, CDR1 is SGDLS and CDR2 is YYNGEE. The CDR3 is CASSVEAGIAKNIQYF. The CDR3 DNA follows: TGTGCCAGCAGCGTAGAGGCAGGGATAGCCAAAAACATTCAGTACTTC. Drawing the rest from reference TRBV9 and TRBJ2-4, the complete variable domain is DSGVTQTPKHLITATGQRVTLRCSPRSGDLSVYWYQQSLDQGLQFLIQYYNGEERAKGNILERFSAQQFPDLHSELNLSSLELGDSALYFCASSVEAGIAKNIQYFGAGTRLSVL.

V and J are TRBV7-2 and TRBJ1-1; 7 positions match TRBD1. The CDR3 extends over 14 amino acids. Germline trimming cut 5 bases from V and 3 bases from J; bases unmatched to any gene: 6. The germline CDR1 and CDR2 sequences are SGHTA and FQGNSA. The CDR3 bases are TGTGCCAGCAGCCTACAGGGGTGGGACACTGAAGCTTTCTTT. Its translation: CASSLQGWDTEAFF.

The V gene is TRBV9, the J gene TRBJ1-2, with D tentatively TRBD1 (5 bases). This CDR3 is built from 15 residues. The germline V gene encodes CDR1 SGDLS and CDR2 YYNGEE. The ends were cut back, 3 bases at V and 2 bases at J, with 14 bases in the middle. The CDR3 nucleotides read TGTGCCAGCAGCGCTAGTCTGGGGGGGAACTATGGCTACACCTTC. Its protein is CASSASLGGNYGYTF.

J is TRBJ2-7 and V is TRBV5-1, with 11 bases identical to TRBD2. CDR1 is SGHRS, CDR2 YFSETQ, per germline. With V trimmed by 0 bases and J by 0 bases, 2 bases remained unmatched. This CDR3 contains 16 residues. In DNA, the CDR3 is TGCGCCAGCAGCTTGGGACTAGCGGGAACCTCCTACGAGCAGTACTTC. Its translation: CASSLGLAGTSYEQYF.